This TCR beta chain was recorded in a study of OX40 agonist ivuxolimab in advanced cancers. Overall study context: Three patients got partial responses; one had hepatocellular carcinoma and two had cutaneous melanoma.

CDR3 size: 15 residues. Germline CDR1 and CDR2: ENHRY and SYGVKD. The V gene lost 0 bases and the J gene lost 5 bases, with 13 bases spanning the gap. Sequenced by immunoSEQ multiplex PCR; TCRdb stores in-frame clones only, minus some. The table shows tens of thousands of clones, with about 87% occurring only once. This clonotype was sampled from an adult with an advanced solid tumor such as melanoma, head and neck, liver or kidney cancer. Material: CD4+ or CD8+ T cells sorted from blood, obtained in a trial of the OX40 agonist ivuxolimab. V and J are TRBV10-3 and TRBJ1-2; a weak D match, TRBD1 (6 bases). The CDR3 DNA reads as TGTGCCATCAGTGAGTCTACAGGGAAGGGGTATGGCTACACCTTC. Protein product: CAISESTGKGYGYTF.